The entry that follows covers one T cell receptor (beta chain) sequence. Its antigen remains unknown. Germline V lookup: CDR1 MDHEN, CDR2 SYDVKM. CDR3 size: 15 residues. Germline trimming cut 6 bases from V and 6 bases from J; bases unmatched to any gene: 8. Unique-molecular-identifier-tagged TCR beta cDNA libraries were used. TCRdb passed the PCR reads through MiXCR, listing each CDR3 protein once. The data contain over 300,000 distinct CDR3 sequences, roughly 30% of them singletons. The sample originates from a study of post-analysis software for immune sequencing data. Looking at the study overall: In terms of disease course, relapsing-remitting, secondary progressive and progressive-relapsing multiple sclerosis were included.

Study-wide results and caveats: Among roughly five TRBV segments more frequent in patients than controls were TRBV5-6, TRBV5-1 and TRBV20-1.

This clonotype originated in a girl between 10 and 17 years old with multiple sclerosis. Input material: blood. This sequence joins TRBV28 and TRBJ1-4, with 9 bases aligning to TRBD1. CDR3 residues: CASRYTGTGYEKLFF. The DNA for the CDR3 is TGTGCCAGCAGATATACCGGGACAGGGTATGAAAAACTGTTTTTT.